This T cell receptor (beta chain) was recorded in a study of cytomegalovirus exposure and HLA in healthy donors. The J segment lost 3 bases and the V segment lost 5 bases, leaving 10 bases of the junction unmatched. The CDR3 contains 17 residues. Germline V CDR1 and CDR2: SNHLY, FYNNEI. The PCR made use of 60 Vbeta and 13 Jbeta primers. Measured with immunoSEQ multiplex PCR; TCRdb has only the in-frame clones, and not every one. The sample yields around 150,000 clones, 65% to 70% seen once. V gene TRBV2 combines with J gene TRBJ2-3; 11 bases are a match to TRBD2. The sequenced sample consisted of PBMCs. The TCR originated in a young woman in good health and CMV-seropositive. The CDR3 DNA sequence: TGTGCCAGCAGTTATCTTCCGGGACTAGCGGATACAGATACGCAGTATTTT. Its protein is CASSYLPGLADTDTQYF. The full variable domain, rest sourced from reference TRBV2 and TRBJ2-3, is EPEVTQTPSHQVTQMGQEVILRCVPISNHLYFYWYRQILGQKVEFLVSFYNNEISEKSEIFDDQFSVERPDGSNFTLKIRSTKLEDSAMYFCASSYLPGLADTDTQYFGPGTRLTVL.